A single count supports the clone carrying this TCR beta chain. Antigen specificity is unknown. The data are from a study of beta chain features in type 1 diabetes. General observations from the study: In comparison with healthy donors, patients had naive, central memory and Treg TCRB repertoires that appeared more similar.

Trimming pared 6 bases from V and 0 bases from J, leaving 8 bases between. The CDR3 loop spans 14 amino acids. In germline, CDR1 is MDHEN, CDR2 SYDVKM. The authors reverse transcribed all of the isolated RNA, so sequencing captured expressed TCRB transcripts. Read counts averaged around 3.6 million for samples of naive, central memory and regulatory T cells. Some clones are missing from TCRdb's copy, which holds only in-frame ones; the method was immunoSEQ multiplex PCR. This sample carries under 900,000 clones, roughly 16% of them seen once, and the ten largest clones take 0.023%. The TCR comes from a woman aged 18-29 years in good health. The specimen was naive CD4+ T cells from blood. The rearrangement uses TRBV28 and TRBJ2-2, with a possible D match to TRBD2 (6 bases). This CDR3 reads CASSRGTNTGELFF. DNA for the CDR3: TGTGCCAGCAGCCGGGGGACGAACACCGGGGAGCTGTTTTTT.